This T cell receptor (beta chain) was identified in a study of response to subunit inactivated influenza vaccine (dated by TCRdb to the late 2010s). Context from the whole study: Deep quantitative profiling of the T cell receptor repertoire was used in the study to follow responses to a trivalent subunit inactivated influenza vaccine. Study-wide findings and limitations: According to the authors, only a limited number of new T cells may be recruited by each seasonal influenza vaccination.

Notes on this clonotype: There is no known antigen for this receptor. There are no base qualities to consult, and no much larger clone falls within one base.

The CDR3 starts with the cysteine, ends with the phenylalanine, and has 14 residues. Only the CDR3 DNA is retained, 42 bases long and in frame from the first base. The CDR1 and CDR2 encoded by the germline V gene (reference sequence) are DFQATT and SNEGSKA. Trimming costs V 3 bases and J 10 bases, and their ends lie 20 bases apart. The method behind the library was RT-PCR. The sequencer was an Illumina HiSeq 2500. TCRdb applied fastp at Q25 and MiXCR to the public reads, then kept only in-frame beta chains. Merged by CDR3 protein, the rows form single entries marked with the most common genes and DNA. The sample table shows around 540,000 distinct CDR3 sequences, and 10% to 15% are seen once. The biggest ten clones account for about 10% of the sample.

The clonotype comes from a man between 45 and 60 years old who received an inactivated influenza vaccine. Donor details come from another sample of the same person, matched by shared clones. The V and J genes are TRBV20-1 and TRBJ2-3; tentative D gene TRBD2, with 6 bases matching. The source material was PBMCs from blood, sampled on the day of vaccination. The DNA reads as follows: TGCAGTGCTAGGCCAGGTTCCGCGGGGTCGGCGCAGTATTTT. Its coded protein is CSARPGSAGSAQYF.